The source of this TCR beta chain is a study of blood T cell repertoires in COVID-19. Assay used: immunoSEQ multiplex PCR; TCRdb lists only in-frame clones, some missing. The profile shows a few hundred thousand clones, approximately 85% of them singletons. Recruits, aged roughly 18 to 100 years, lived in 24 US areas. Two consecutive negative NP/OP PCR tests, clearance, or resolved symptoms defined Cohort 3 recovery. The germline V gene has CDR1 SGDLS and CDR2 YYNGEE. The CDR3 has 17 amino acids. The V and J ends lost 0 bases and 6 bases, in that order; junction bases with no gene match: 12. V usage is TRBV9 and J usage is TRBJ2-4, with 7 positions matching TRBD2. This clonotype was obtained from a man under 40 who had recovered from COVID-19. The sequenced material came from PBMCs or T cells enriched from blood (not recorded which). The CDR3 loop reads CASSVAPAREGGNIQYF. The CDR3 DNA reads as TGTGCCAGCAGCGTAGCTCCGGCCAGGGAGGGAGGAAACATTCAGTACTTC.